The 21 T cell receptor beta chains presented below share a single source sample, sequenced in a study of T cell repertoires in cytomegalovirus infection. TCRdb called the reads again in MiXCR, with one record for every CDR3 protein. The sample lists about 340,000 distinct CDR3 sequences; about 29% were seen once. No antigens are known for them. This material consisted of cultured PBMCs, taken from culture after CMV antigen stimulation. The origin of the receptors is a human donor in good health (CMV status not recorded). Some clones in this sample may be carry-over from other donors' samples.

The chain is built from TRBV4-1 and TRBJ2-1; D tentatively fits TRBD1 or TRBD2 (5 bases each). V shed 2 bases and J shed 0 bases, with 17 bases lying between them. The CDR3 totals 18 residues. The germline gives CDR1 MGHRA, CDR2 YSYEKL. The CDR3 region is CASSQRDPGRSSYNEQFF. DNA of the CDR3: TGCGCCAGCAGCCAAAGAGATCCGGGACGGAGCTCCTACAATGAGCAGTTCTTC.

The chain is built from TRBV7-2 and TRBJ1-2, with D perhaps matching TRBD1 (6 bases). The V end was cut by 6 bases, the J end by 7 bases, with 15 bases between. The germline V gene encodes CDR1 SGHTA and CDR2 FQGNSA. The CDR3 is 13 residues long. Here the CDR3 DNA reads TGTGCCAGCAGGCGGACAGCGGGGGGTGGCTACACCTTC. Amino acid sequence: CASRRTAGGGYTF.

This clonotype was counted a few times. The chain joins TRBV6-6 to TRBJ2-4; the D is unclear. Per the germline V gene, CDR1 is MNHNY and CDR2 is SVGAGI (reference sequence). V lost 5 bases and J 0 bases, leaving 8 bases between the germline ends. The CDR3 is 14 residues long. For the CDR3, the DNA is TGTGCCAGCAGTCCCCATCTAGCCAAAAACATTCAGTACTTC. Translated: CASSPHLAKNIQYF.

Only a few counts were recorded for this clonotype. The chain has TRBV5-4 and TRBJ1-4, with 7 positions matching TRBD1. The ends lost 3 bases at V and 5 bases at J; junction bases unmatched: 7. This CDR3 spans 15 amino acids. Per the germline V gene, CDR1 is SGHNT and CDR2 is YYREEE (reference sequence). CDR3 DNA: TGTGCCAGCAGCTCCGGGACAGAACTCAATGAAAAACTGTTTTTT. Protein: CASSSGTELNEKLFF.

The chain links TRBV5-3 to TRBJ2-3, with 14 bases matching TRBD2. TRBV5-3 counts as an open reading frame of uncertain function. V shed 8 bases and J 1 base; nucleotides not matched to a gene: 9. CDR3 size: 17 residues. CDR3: CASSGGTSGSGTDTQYF. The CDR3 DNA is TGTGCCAGCAGCGGCGGGACTAGCGGGAGTGGCACAGATACGCAGTATTTT.

The CDR3 DNA follows: TGTGCCAGCAGTTTAGCTAGCGGGAACACAGATACGCAGTATTTT. It codes for CASSLASGNTDTQYF. The rearrangement uses TRBV7-3 and TRBJ2-3; 9 bases are shared with TRBD2. The CDR3 consists of 15 residues. V shed 6 bases and J 2 bases; nucleotides not matched to a gene: 6. CDR1 is SGHTA, CDR2 FQGTGA, per germline.

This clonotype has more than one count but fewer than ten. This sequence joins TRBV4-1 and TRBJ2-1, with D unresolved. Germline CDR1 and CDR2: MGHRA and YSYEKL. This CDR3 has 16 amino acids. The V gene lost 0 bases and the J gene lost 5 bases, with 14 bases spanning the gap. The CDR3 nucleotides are TGCGCCAGCAGCCAAGATAGGCACAGAACGAACAATGAGCAGTTCTTC. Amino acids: CASSQDRHRTNNEQFF.

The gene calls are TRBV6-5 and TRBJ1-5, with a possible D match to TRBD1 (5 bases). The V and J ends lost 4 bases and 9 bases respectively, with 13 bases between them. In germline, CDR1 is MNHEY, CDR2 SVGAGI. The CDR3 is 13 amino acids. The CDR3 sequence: CASSSAGGAPQHF. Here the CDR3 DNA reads TGTGCCAGCAGTTCTGCGGGAGGGGCGCCCCAGCATTTT.

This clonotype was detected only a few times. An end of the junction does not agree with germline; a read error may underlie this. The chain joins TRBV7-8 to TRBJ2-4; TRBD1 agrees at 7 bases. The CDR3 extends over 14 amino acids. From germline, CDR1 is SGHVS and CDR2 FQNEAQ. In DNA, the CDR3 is TGTGCCAGCAGCTTTGGGACAGCCCAAAACATTCAGTACTTC. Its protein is CASSFGTAQNIQYF.

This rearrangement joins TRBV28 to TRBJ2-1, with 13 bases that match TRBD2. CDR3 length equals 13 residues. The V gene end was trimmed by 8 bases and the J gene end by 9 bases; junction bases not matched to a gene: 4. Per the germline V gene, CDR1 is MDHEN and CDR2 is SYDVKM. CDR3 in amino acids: CASGGLAGVEQFF. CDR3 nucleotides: TGTGCCAGCGGTGGACTAGCGGGAGTTGAGCAGTTCTTC.

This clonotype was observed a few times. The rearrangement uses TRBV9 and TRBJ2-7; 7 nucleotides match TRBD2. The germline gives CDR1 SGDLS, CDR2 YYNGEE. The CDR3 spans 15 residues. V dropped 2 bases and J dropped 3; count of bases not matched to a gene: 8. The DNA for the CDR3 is TGTGCCAGCAGCGTCGGAGATGCGGGAGTCTACGAGCAGTACTTC. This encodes CASSVGDAGVYEQYF.

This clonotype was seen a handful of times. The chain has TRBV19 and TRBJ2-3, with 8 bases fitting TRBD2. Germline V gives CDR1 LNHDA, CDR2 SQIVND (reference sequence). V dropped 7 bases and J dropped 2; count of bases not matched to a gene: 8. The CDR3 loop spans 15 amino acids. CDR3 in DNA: TGTGCCAGTAAAGGTACTAGCGGAACCACAGATACGCAGTATTTT. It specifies CASKGTSGTTDTQYF. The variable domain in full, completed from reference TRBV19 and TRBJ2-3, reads DGGITQSPKYLFRKEGQNVTLSCEQNLNHDAMYWYRQDPGQGLRLIYYSQIVNDFQKGDIAEGYSVSREKKESFPLTVTSAQKNPTAFYLCASKGTSGTTDTQYFGPGTRLTVL.

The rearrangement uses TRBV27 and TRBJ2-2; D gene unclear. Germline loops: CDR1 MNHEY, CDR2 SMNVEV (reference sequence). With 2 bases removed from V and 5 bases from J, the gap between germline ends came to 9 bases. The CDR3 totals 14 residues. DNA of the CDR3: TGTGCCAGCAGTTTACATCCGATTACCGGGGAGCTGTTTTTT. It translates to CASSLHPITGELFF.

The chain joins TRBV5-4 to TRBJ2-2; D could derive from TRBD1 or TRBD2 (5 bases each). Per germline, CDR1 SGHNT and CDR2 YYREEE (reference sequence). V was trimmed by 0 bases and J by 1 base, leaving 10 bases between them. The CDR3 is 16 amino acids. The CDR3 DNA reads TGTGCCAGCAGCTTGGGGATGGGGGAGAACACCGGGGAGCTGTTTTTT. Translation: CASSLGMGENTGELFF.

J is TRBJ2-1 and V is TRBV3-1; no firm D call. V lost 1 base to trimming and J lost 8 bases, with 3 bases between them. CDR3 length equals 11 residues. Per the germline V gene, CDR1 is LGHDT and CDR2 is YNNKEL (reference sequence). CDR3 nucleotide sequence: TGTGCCAGCAGCCAAGTAGATGAGCAGTTCTTC. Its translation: CASSQVDEQFF.

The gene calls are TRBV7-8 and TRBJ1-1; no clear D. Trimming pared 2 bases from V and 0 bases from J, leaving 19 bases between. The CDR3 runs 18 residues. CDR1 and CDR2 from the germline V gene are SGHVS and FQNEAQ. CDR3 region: CASSLSVGVTLMNTEAFF. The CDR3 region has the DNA TGTGCCAGCAGCTTAAGCGTCGGAGTAACCCTCATGAACACTGAAGCTTTCTTT.

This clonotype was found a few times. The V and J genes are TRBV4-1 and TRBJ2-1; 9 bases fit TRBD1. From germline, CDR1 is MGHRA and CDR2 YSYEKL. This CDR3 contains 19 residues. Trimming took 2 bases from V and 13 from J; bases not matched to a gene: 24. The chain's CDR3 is CASSQLNTKDRGGRGRQFF. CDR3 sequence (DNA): TGCGCCAGCAGCCAACTGAATACTAAGGACAGGGGCGGGAGAGGACGTCAGTTCTTC.

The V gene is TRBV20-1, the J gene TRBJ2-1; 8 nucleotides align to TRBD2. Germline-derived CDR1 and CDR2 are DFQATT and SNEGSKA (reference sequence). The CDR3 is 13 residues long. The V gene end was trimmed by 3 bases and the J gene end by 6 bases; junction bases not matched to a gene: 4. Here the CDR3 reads CSARTSAANEQFF. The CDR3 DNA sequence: TGCAGTGCTAGGACTAGCGCCGCCAATGAGCAGTTCTTC.

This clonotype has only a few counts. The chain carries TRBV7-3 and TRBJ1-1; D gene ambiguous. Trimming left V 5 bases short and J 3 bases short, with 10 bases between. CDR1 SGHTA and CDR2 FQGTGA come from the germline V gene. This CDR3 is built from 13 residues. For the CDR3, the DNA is TGTGCCAGCAGCCCCGACACGGACACTGAAGCTTTCTTT. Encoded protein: CASSPDTDTEAFF.

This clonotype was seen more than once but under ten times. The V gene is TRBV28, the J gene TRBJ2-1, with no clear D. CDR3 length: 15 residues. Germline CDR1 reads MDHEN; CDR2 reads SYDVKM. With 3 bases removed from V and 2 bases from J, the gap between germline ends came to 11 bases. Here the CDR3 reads CASSFPRLTYNEQFF. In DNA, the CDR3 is TGTGCCAGCAGTTTCCCCAGGCTCACCTACAATGAGCAGTTCTTC.

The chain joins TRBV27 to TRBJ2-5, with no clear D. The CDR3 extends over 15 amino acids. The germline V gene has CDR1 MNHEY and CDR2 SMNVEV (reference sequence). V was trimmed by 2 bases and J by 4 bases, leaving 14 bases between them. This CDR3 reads CASSLKASTLETQYF. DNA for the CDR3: TGTGCCAGCAGTTTAAAAGCATCCACGTTAGAGACCCAGTACTTC.